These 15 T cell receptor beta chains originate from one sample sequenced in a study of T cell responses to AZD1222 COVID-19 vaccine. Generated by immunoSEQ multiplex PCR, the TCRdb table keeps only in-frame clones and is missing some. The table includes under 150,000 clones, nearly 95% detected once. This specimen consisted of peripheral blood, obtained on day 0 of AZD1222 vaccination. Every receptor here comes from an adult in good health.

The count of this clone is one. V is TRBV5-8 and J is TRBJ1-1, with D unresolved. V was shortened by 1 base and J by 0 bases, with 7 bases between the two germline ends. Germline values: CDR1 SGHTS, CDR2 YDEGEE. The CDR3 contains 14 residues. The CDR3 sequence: CASSLSVMNTEAFF. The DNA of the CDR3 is TGTGCCAGCAGCTTGAGTGTGATGAACACTGAAGCTTTCTTT.

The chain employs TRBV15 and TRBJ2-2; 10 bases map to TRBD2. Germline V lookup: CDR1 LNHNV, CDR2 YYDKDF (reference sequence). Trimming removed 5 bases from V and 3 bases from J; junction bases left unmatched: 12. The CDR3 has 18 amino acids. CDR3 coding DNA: TGTGCCACCAGCTTAGCCGGGACTAGCGCCCAGGACACCGGGGAGCTGTTTTTT. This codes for CATSLAGTSAQDTGELFF.

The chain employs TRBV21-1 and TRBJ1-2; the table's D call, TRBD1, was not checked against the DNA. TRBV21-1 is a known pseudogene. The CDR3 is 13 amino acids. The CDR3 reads CASSRAGWCGYTF. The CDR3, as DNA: TGTGCCAGCAGCAGGGCAGGGTGGTGTGGCTACACCTTC.

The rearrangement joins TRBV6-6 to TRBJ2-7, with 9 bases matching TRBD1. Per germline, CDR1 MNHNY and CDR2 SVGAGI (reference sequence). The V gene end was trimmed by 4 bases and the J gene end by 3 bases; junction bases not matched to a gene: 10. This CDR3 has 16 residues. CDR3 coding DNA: TGTGCCAGCAGTTTCCACAATCCGGGACAGGGCTACGAGCAGTACTTC. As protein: CASSFHNPGQGYEQYF.

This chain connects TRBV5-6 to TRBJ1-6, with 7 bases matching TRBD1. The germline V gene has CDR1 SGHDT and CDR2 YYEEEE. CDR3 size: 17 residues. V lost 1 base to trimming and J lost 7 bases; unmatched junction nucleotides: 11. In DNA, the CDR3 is TGTGCCAGCAGCTTGACCTCCCCAGGGGGATTAAATTCACCCCTCCACTTT. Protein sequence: CASSLTSPGGLNSPLHF.

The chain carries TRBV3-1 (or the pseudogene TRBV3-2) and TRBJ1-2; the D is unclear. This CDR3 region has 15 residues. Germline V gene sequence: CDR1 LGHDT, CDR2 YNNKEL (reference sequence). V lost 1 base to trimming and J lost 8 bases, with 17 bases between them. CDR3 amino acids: CASSQGYAGGSGYTF. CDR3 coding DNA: TGTGCCAGCAGCCAAGGGTATGCCGGTGGGAGCGGCTACACCTTC.

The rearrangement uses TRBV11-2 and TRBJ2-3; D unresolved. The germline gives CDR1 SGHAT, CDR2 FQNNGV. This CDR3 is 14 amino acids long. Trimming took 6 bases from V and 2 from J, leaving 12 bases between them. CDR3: CASRATPTTDTQYF. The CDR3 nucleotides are TGTGCCAGCAGAGCCACCCCTACCACAGATACGCAGTATTTT.

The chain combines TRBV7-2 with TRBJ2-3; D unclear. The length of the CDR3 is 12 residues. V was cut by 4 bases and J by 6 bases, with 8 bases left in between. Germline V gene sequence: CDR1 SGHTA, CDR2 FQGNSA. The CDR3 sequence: CASSSLVDTQYF. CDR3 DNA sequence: TGTGCCAGCAGCTCCCTAGTGGATACGCAGTATTTT.

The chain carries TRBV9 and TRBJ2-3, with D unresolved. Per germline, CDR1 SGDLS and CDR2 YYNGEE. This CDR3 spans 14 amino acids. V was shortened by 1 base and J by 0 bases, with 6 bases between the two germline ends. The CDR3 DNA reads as TGTGCCAGCAGCGTAACTGGGAGCACAGATACGCAGTATTTT. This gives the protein CASSVTGSTDTQYF.

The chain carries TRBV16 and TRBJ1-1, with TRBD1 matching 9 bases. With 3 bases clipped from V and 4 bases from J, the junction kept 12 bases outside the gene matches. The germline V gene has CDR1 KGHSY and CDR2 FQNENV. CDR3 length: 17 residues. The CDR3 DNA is TGTGCCAGCAGCCACCCCCGGGACAGGGTGACAGGCACTGAAGCTTTCTTT. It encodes CASSHPRDRVTGTEAFF. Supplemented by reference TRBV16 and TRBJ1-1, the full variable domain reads GEEVAQTPKHLVRGEGQKAKLYCAPIKGHSYVFWYQQVLKNEFKFLISFQNENVFDETGMPKERFSAKCLPNSPCSLEIQATKLEDSAVYFCASSHPRDRVTGTEAFFGQGTRLTVV.

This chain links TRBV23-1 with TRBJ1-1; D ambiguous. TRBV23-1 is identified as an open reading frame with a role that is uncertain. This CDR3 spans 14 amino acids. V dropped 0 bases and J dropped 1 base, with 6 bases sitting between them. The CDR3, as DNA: TGCGCCAGCAGTCAATCGACGGGGAACACTGAAGCTTTCTTT. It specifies CASSQSTGNTEAFF.

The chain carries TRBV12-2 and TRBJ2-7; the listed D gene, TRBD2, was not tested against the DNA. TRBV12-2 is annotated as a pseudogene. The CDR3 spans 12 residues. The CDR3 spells CASRLARILGYF. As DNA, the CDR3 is TGTGCAAGTCGCTTAGCGAGGATCCTCGGGTACTTC.

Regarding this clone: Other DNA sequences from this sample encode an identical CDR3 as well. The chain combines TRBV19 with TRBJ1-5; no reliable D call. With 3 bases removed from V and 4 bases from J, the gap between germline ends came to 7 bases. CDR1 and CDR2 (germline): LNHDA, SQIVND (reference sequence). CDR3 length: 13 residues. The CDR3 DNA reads TGTGCCAGTAGTATGGGGAGGAATCAGCCCCAGCATTTT. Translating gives CASSMGRNQPQHF.

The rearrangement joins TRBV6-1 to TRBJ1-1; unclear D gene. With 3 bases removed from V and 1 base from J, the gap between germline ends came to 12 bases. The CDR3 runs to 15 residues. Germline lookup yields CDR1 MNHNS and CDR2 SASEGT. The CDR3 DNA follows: TGTGCCAGCAGTGATTTTTTGGTAGGGAACACTGAAGCTTTCTTT. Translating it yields CASSDFLVGNTEAFF.

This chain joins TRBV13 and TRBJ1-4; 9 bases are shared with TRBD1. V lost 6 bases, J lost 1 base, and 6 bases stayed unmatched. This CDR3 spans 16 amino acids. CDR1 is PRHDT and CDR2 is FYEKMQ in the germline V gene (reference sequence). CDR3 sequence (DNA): TGTGCCAGCAGTTTGACAGGGGGGGTAACTAATGAAAAACTGTTTTTT. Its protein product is CASSLTGGVTNEKLFF.